These T cell receptor beta chains were read from a single sample in a study of preoperative IRX-2 immunotherapy in early breast cancer. TCRdb's copy holds only in-frame clones and misses some; the assay was immunoSEQ multiplex PCR. Of roughly 25,000 clones in the sample, around 87% were seen once. Sequenced here: tumor tissue, sampled after IRX-2 immunotherapy. Every receptor here comes from a human donor with breast cancer. The CDR3 runs from the conserved cysteine through the conserved F or W. D genes are given only for firm matches.

j_gene	d_gene	v_gene	CDR3aa
TRBJ2-7	TRBD2	TRBV19	CASSIHRGLAGGMREQYF
TRBJ2-3	TRBD2	TRBV28	CASRVGGGGTDTQYF
TRBJ2-1	TRBD2	TRBV7-9	CASRLGLAGVNEQFF
TRBJ1-4	.	TRBV7-9	CASSLDRWLFF
TRBJ1-6	TRBD1	TRBV10-3	CAIKGQGVGNSPLHF
TRBJ2-1	TRBD2	TRBV7-4	CASSLSGADYNEQFF
TRBJ2-3	.	TRBV5-1	CASSPPTDTQYF
TRBJ2-1	.	TRBV6-4	CASSDHYEQFF
TRBJ1-2	.	TRBV25-1	CASSEWRFSPLANYGYTF
TRBJ2-2	.	TRBV6-5	CASSRDTPAGELFF
TRBJ2-3	.	TRBV7-2	CASSFSGGDTQYF
TRBJ1-1	TRBD1	TRBV19	CASSLGQENTEAFF
TRBJ2-5	TRBD2	TRBV9	CASSVDLAGTETQYF
TRBJ2-5	.	TRBV5-1	CASNPEGPVETQYF